The rows below give T cell receptor beta chains drawn from one sample of a study of Graves' ophthalmopathy and Graves' hyperthyroidism. MiXCR, applied by TCRdb to the multiplex PCR reads, yields one record per CDR3 protein. The data hold about 380,000 distinct CDR3 sequences, with over 15% observed a single time. Material: peripheral blood. These receptors were obtained from a woman aged 18-29 years with stable Graves' hyperthyroidism. The conserved cysteine and the conserved F or W are not part of the CDR3 here. The size entry is marked missing in some rows and otherwise reads once, few, many or a size class.

TRBV5-1	TRBJ1-2	many	ASSPTSTGNGYT
TRBV12-3/TRBV12-4	TRBJ1-5	many	ASSVTGGTNQPQH
TRBV12-3/TRBV12-4	TRBJ1-5	many	ASSLSPSGIGQPQH
TRBV12-3/TRBV12-4	TRBJ1-5	many	ASNHRGGNQPQH
TRBV6-5	TRBJ1-1	.	ASSSTQGIGTEAF
TRBV12-3/TRBV12-4	TRBJ1-1	many	ASILGGGGTEAF
TRBV6-2/TRBV6-3	TRBJ2-5	few	ASSSGGLAGEETQY
TRBV12-3/TRBV12-4	TRBJ1-3	.	ASSAGQGETGNTIY
TRBV6-1	TRBJ1-1	once	ASASWTEEAF
TRBV6-5	TRBJ1-6	many	ASSYFQGKNSPLH
TRBV20-1	TRBJ1-1	.	SAREGTGYTEAF
TRBV12-3/TRBV12-4	TRBJ2-5	.	ASSLASGGAPETQY
TRBV2	TRBJ2-3	.	ASSDWDRVTDTQY
TRBV19	TRBJ1-6	few	ASSIGLDNSPLH
TRBV24-1	TRBJ2-5	.	ATSDRTVQETQY
TRBV11-2	TRBJ1-2	many	ASSLDPSGTDVYGYT
TRBV12-5	TRBJ2-2	many	AIGVMNTGELF
TRBV29-1	TRBJ1-1	many	SVVQNTEAF
TRBV12-3/TRBV12-4	TRBJ2-6	many	ASTGGWERSGANVLT
TRBV5-1	TRBJ2-7	few	ASSLAGQGAEEQY
TRBV20-1	TRBJ1-2	many	SAPLRQGANYGYT
TRBV20-1	TRBJ1-2	many	SARQEGVIVYGYT
TRBV7-8	TRBJ2-5	many	ASSLGQGSQETQY
TRBV7-3	TRBJ2-2	.	ASRGTTLGGELF
TRBV5-1	TRBJ2-7	few	ASSLWRGSSYEQY
TRBV15	TRBJ2-7	many	ATSRPDRLTYEQY